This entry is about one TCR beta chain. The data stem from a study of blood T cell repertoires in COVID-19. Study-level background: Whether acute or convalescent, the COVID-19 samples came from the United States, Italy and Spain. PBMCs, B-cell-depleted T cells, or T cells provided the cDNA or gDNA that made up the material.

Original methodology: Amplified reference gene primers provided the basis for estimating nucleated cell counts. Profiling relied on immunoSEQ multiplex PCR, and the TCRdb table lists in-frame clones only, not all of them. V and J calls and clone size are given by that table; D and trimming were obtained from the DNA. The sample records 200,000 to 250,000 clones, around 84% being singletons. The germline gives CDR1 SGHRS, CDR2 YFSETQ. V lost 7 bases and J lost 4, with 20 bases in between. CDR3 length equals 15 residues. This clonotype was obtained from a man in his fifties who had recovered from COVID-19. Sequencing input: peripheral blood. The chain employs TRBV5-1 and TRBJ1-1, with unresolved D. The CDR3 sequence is CASQTWTPAGTEAFF. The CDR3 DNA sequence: TGCGCCAGCCAAACCTGGACCCCTGCGGGCACTGAAGCTTTCTTT.